A selection of T cell receptor beta chains follows, all from one sample in a study of T cell responses to AZD1222 COVID-19 vaccine. The protocol was immunoSEQ multiplex PCR, while the TCRdb copy is restricted to in-frame clones and leaves out a portion. The sample lists approximately 150,000 clones; 85% to 90% were seen once. This specimen consisted of peripheral blood, obtained 28 days after the second AZD1222 dose. The receptors come from an adult who received the AZD1222 COVID-19 vaccine. The CDR3 runs from the conserved cysteine through the conserved F or W. The D gene is left open where the match is weak. Clone size is stated in some rows and not others, as once, few, many or a class when expanded.

v_call	j_call	clone_size	d_call	cdr3_aa	cdr3_nt
TRBV30	TRBJ1-6	NA	TRBD1	CAWRGQGNPPLHF	TGTGCCTGGAGGGGACAGGGGAACCCACCCCTCCACTTT
TRBV7-8	TRBJ2-4	NA	TRBD1	CASSPQGVQDIQYF	TGTGCCAGCAGCCCGCAGGGGGTGCAGGACATTCAGTACTTC
TRBV24-1	TRBJ1-2	NA	NA	CATSDNPNYGYTF	TGTGCCACCAGTGATAATCCTAACTATGGCTACACCTTC
TRBV2	TRBJ1-4	NA	NA	CASSRQGPATNEKLFF	TGTGCCAGCAGTCGGCAGGGCCCGGCAACTAATGAAAAACTGTTTTTT
TRBV6-5	TRBJ2-7	NA	TRBD1	CASAIGTRIQGGQYF	TGTGCCAGCGCCATCGGGACAAGAATACAGGGGGGGCAGTACTTC
TRBV10-1	TRBJ1-1	NA	TRBD1	CASSVKTGKNTEAFF	TGCGCCAGCAGCGTTAAGACAGGGAAGAACACTGAAGCTTTCTTT
TRBV10-1	TRBJ1-2	once	TRBD1	CATTGQGHDGYTF	TGCGCCACGACCGGACAGGGACACGATGGCTACACCTTC
TRBV30	TRBJ2-1	NA	NA	CAWSVLGGNSYNEQFF	TGTGCCTGGAGTGTACTGGGCGGGAACTCCTACAATGAGCAGTTCTTC
TRBV30	TRBJ1-3	NA	TRBD1	CAWSAGQGAGGNTIYF	TGTGCCTGGAGTGCTGGTCAGGGGGCTGGTGGAAACACCATATATTTT
TRBV6-5	TRBJ1-6	NA	NA	CASSPWGSYNSPLHF	TGTGCCAGCAGTCCCTGGGGCTCCTATAATTCACCCCTCCACTTT
TRBV6-5	TRBJ1-1	NA	NA	CASSYGGRGTEAFF	TGTGCCAGCAGTTACGGCGGCAGGGGCACTGAAGCTTTCTTT
TRBV5-1	TRBJ2-1	NA	NA	CASSSQSSYNEQFF	TGCGCCAGCAGTTCGCAAAGCTCCTACAATGAGCAGTTCTTC
TRBV6-2/TRBV6-3	TRBJ2-2	NA	TRBD2	CASSRLLSGGNTGELFF	TGTGCCAGCAGTCGGCTGCTTAGCGGGGGGAACACCGGGGAGCTGTTTTTT
TRBV12-2	TRBJ2-3	NA	NA	CASRPSIAGYTDTQYF	TGTGCAAGTCGCCCCTCCATAGCGGGGTACACAGATACGCAGTATTTT
TRBV3-1/TRBV3-2	TRBJ2-5	once	NA	CASSPGGGETQYF	TGTGCCAGCAGCCCCGGGGGTGGGGAGACCCAGTACTTC
TRBV6-5	TRBJ1-1	NA	NA	CASSPTLNTEAFF	TGTGCCAGCAGTCCCACTTTGAACACTGAAGCTTTCTTT
TRBV6-6	TRBJ1-1	once	NA	CASSPSLGRITEAFF	TGTGCCAGCAGTCCCAGCCTGGGACGAATCACTGAAGCTTTCTTT
TRBV6-5	TRBJ1-1	NA	TRBD1	CASSRSGGAAFF	TGTGCCAGCAGTCGCTCAGGGGGAGCAGCTTTCTTT
TRBV4-1	TRBJ1-1	NA	NA	CASSQVGAFTEAFF	TGCGCCAGCAGCCAAGTCGGAGCCTTCACTGAAGCTTTCTTT
TRBV9	TRBJ2-3	NA	TRBD2	CASSVASGGVTDTQYF	TGTGCCAGCAGCGTAGCTAGCGGGGGGGTCACAGATACGCAGTATTTT
TRBV4-1	TRBJ2-7	NA	NA	CASSQAVGPSFNQYF	TGCGCCAGCAGCCAAGCTGTTGGGCCGTCCTTTAATCAGTACTTC
TRBV6-5	TRBJ2-7	NA	TRBD1	CASRTGDSYEQYF	TGTGCCAGCAGGACAGGGGATTCCTACGAGCAGTACTTC
TRBV2	TRBJ2-3	NA	NA	CASDKGVDSVRTDTQYF	TGTGCCAGCGATAAGGGGGTGGACTCCGTTCGAACAGATACGCAGTATTTT
TRBV7-9	TRBJ1-6	once	NA	CASSTQDSFSPLHF	TGTGCCAGCAGCACCCAGGACAGTTTTTCACCCCTCCACTTT
TRBV5-5	TRBJ1-5	NA	NA	CASSFLGDSNQPQHF	TGTGCCAGCAGCTTTCTGGGGGACAGCAATCAGCCCCAGCATTTT
TRBV4-1	TRBJ1-3	NA	NA	CASSQRVTGNTIYF	TGCGCCAGCAGCCAACGTGTTACTGGAAACACCATATATTTT
TRBV12-3/TRBV12-4	TRBJ1-2	few	NA	CASSPGNYGYTF	TGTGCCAGCAGTCCAGGGAACTATGGCTACACCTTC
TRBV28	TRBJ1-1	NA	NA	CASSLSPGTGTEAFF	TGTGCCAGCAGTCTCTCTCCGGGAACCGGCACTGAAGCTTTCTTT
TRBV30	TRBJ1-3	NA	NA	CAWAFSGNTIYF	TGTGCCTGGGCCTTCTCTGGAAACACCATATATTTT
TRBV3-1/TRBV3-2	TRBJ1-1	once	TRBD1	CASSPTGTGGTEAFF	TGTGCCAGCAGCCCAACCGGGACAGGGGGCACTGAAGCTTTCTTT
TRBV11-2	TRBJ2-7	NA	NA	CASSINQGIYEQYF	TGTGCCAGCAGCATAAATCAGGGGATCTACGAGCAGTACTTC
TRBV5-6	TRBJ1-3	NA	NA	CASSFSNSGNTIYF	TGTGCCAGCAGCTTCTCAAACTCTGGAAACACCATATATTTT
TRBV6-5	TRBJ1-1	NA	NA	CASSYAGVGIEAFF	TGTGCCAGCAGTTACGCCGGGGTGGGGATTGAAGCTTTCTTT
TRBV30	TRBJ1-5	NA	TRBD1	CAWRPPGQGRQPQHF	TGTGCCTGGCGACCCCCGGGACAGGGTCGCCAGCCCCAGCATTTT
TRBV5-6	TRBJ2-7	NA	TRBD2	CASSFGRGYEQYF	TGTGCCAGCAGCTTCGGGAGGGGGTACGAGCAGTACTTC
TRBV5-1	TRBJ2-1	NA	NA	CASSLAVGLVNEQFF	TGCGCCAGCAGCTTGGCAGTTGGGCTAGTCAATGAGCAGTTCTTC
TRBV6-2/TRBV6-3	TRBJ2-1	once	NA	CASSSKDYSNEQFF	TGTGCCAGCAGTTCTAAGGACTATTCCAACGAGCAGTTCTTC
TRBV6-2/TRBV6-3	TRBJ1-5	once	TRBD1	CASSSLRGQGGYSNQPQHF	TGTGCCAGCAGTTCCTTACGGGGACAGGGGGGATATAGCAATCAGCCCCAGCATTTT
TRBV5-6	TRBJ1-1	NA	NA	CASSFQGVGVTEAFF	TGTGCCAGCAGCTTTCAGGGTGTGGGGGTCACTGAAGCTTTCTTT
TRBV28	TRBJ1-5	NA	TRBD1	CATRGSSNQPQHF	TGTGCCACCAGGGGGTCTAGCAATCAGCCCCAGCATTTT
TRBV2	TRBJ1-4	once	TRBD1	CASRRSGTGNEKLFF	TGTGCCAGCAGGCGATCCGGGACAGGCAATGAAAAACTGTTTTTT
TRBV9	TRBJ1-6	NA	TRBD1	CASSGGQGNSALGYNSPLHF	TGTGCCAGCAGCGGGGGACAGGGAAACAGTGCCTTGGGTTATAATTCACCCCTCCACTTT
TRBV21-1	TRBJ2-6	NA	NA	CASSKGLAEPNSGANVLTF	TGTGCCAGCAGCAAGGGACTAGCGGAACCGAACTCTGGGGCCAACGTCCTGACTTTC
TRBV5-6	TRBJ1-2	NA	TRBD1	CASSFRDRVNYGYTF	TGTGCCAGCAGCTTCCGGGACAGGGTGAACTATGGCTACACCTTC
TRBV15	TRBJ1-6	NA	NA	CATSRELVGNSPLHF	TGTGCCACCAGCAGAGAGTTGGTAGGCAATTCACCCCTCCACTTT
TRBV28	TRBJ1-2	NA	NA	CASSPGTRYGYTF	TGTGCCAGCAGCCCCGGGACAAGATATGGCTACACCTTC
TRBV7-2	TRBJ2-7	NA	TRBD1	CASSPRDRGLYEQYF	TGTGCCAGCAGCCCCCGCGACAGGGGGCTTTACGAGCAGTACTTC
TRBV18	TRBJ2-7	few	NA	CASSPRTDGLGEQYF	TGTGCCAGCTCACCCAGAACGGACGGCCTGGGTGAGCAGTACTTC
TRBV5-1	TRBJ2-6	once	TRBD2	CASSLGSQRGGSGANVLTF	TGCGCCAGCAGCTTGGGCTCCCAGCGGGGGGGTTCTGGGGCCAACGTCCTGACTTTC
TRBV5-6	TRBJ2-3	NA	TRBD2	CASSLAPASGGARYDTQYF	TGTGCCAGCAGCTTGGCCCCGGCTAGCGGGGGAGCAAGGTACGATACGCAGTATTTT
TRBV7-3	TRBJ1-1	NA	TRBD1	CASSSTGQATEAFF	TGTGCCAGCAGCTCTACAGGACAGGCCACTGAAGCTTTCTTT
TRBV3-1/TRBV3-2	TRBJ2-3	NA	NA	CASSQSGLEGDTQYF	TGTGCCAGCAGCCAAAGCGGACTGGAAGGGGATACGCAGTATTTT
TRBV3-1/TRBV3-2	TRBJ1-6	NA	NA	CASSQGFGAYNSPLHF	TGTGCCAGCAGCCAAGGATTCGGGGCCTATAATTCACCCCTCCACTTT
TRBV11-2	TRBJ2-5	once	TRBD1	CASSLGAGTGGSETQYF	TGTGCCAGCAGCTTAGGCGCCGGGACAGGGGGATCAGAGACCCAGTACTTC